This T cell receptor (beta chain) came from a study of blood T cell repertoires in COVID-19 (dated by TCRdb to 2018 to 2020). In the study overall: Samples covering the acute and convalescent phases of COVID-19 were provided by collaborators in the United States, Italy and Spain. A freely available public database, intended as a resource for researchers studying the immune response to SARS-CoV-2, is where the repertoires were released. Samples were obtained from the ongoing ImmuneRACE study (first 160 participants) and from over a thousand subjects provided by 6 global collaborators. The material from the prospective study consisted of cDNA or gDNA derived from T cells, B-cell-depleted T cells, or PBMCs. Deeply sampled blood TCRbeta repertoires from subjects exposed to, actively infected with, or recovered from COVID-19 were included in the dataset. A de-identified subject ID, COVID-19 status, age in years and sex were almost always included in the sample metadata. Where available, HLA class I and class II types were taken from metadata supplied by the sample provider and were not determined by assay-based typing. What the research found in general, with its limitations: The quantity of clinical and demographic metadata differed by source and by participant and was supplied without curation.

TCRbeta CDR3 regions were amplified from genomic DNA by means of the immunoSEQ Assay, a bias-controlled multiplex PCR. Turning to the authors' computational methods: Within the assay, amplification of reference gene primers was used to estimate how many nucleated cells each sample contained. Sequence reads were collapsed and filtered to measure the absolute abundance of every unique TCRbeta CDR3 rearrangement. For each sample, productive Simpson clonality was calculated by taking the square root of Simpson's diversity index across productive rearrangements. The immuneACCESS repertoire file appears here via TCRdb, limited to in-frame rearrangements. These files lack a portion of the clones; in checked studies, under half of the deficit traces to unresolved V genes, and the cause of the others is not known. That table furnishes V, J and clone size, whereas the DNA furnished D and trimming. The sample profile shows a few hundred thousand clones; around 87% of them were found once. Around 1.6% of the sample belongs to the ten largest clones.

A word on this clone: The antigen it binds to is not known. No much larger clone is present one base from it, and per-base qualities are unavailable.

Participants in the prospective study were enrolled through a virtual design, were aged roughly 18 to 100 years, and lived in about 25 United States geographic areas. Cohort assignment in the prospective study relied on participant-reported clinical history from a screening survey and a study questionnaire. For ImmuneRACE Cohort 3, a participant was defined as recovered based on two consecutive negative NP/OP PCR tests, clearance by a healthcare professional, or resolution of symptoms. In the prospective study, mobile phlebotomists collected whole blood, serum and a nasopharyngeal or oropharyngeal swab from each participant. Participants in the prospective study had the option to provide additional blood draws and questionnaires over a roughly 2-month period. Blood samples from the prospective study were shipped frozen or at room temperature prior to DNA extraction. The CDR3 sequence holds 16 residues, the cysteine and phenylalanine included. The entry retains the CDR3 DNA only, 48 bases that are in frame from base 1. V is clipped by 3 bases and J by 7 bases, and the sequence between their germline boundaries is 21 bases long. The germline V gene (reference sequence) gives CDR1 as LGHDT and CDR2 as YNNKEL.

The sequence links TRBV3-1 (or the pseudogene TRBV3-2) to TRBJ1-2, with TRBD1 as a weak D call on 5 bases. The sequenced material came from PBMCs or T cells enriched from blood (not recorded which). The sequence came from a woman aged 45-65 years who had recovered from COVID-19. Here the CDR3 is given as CASSHRDQTRGSGYTF. The DNA sequence is as follows: TGTGCCAGCAGCCACCGGGACCAAACCCGGGGGTCTGGCTACACCTTC.